The 20 T cell receptor beta chains listed next were all sequenced from one sample in a study of T cells in localized non-small cell lung cancer. Clones were read by immunoSEQ multiplex PCR, and TCRdb kept only the in-frame ones, dropping some. Seen here are about 1,700 clones, just over 35% observed once, and the top ten hold over 6%. This material consisted of lung tumor tissue, taken before any cancer treatment. Source of these receptors: a female donor older than 55 with stage I lung adenocarcinoma.

This rearrangement joins TRBV9 to TRBJ2-7; D is perhaps TRBD1 (5 bases). Looked up from germline, CDR1 is SGDLS and CDR2 is YYNGEE. Trimming shortened V by 0 bases and J by 2 bases, and 15 bases separated the two germline ends. The CDR3 is made up of 16 amino acids. CDR3: CASSVAPQGLTYEQYF. CDR3 nucleotide sequence: TGTGCCAGCAGCGTAGCTCCGCAGGGCCTAACCTACGAGCAGTACTTC.

By sample fraction, this clone is medium-sized. The V and J genes are TRBV6-8 and TRBJ2-5; perhaps D is TRBD1 or TRBD2 (5 bases each). Trimming took 4 bases from V and 6 from J, leaving 15 bases between them. Germline V gene sequence: CDR1 MNHGY, CDR2 SAAAGT. The CDR3 spans 14 residues. The CDR3 DNA follows: TGTGCCAGCAGTTGGCCGGGACCGAGAAAGACCCAGTACTTC. This sequence encodes CASSWPGPRKTQYF.

This clone is deemed hyperexpanded. V usage is TRBV30 and J usage is TRBJ1-2; D remains unclear. The CDR3 is 11 residues long. Trimming took off 2 bases at V and 3 bases at J, with 4 bases between the two ends. CDR1 and CDR2 (germline): GTSNPN, SVGIG (reference sequence). Here the CDR3 reads CAWSLDYGYTF. As DNA, the CDR3 is TGTGCCTGGAGTCTAGACTATGGCTACACCTTC. Using reference TRBV30 and TRBJ1-2 for the parts outside the CDR3, the full variable domain is SQTIHQWPATLVQPVGSPLSLECTVEGTSNPNLYWYRQAAGRGLQLLFYSVGIGQISSEVPQNLSASRPQDRQFILSSKKLLLSDSGFYLCAWSLDYGYTFGSGTRLTVV.

This clone has a handful of counts. The chain employs TRBV6-8 and TRBJ1-1; no definite D call. Germline V gene lookup returns CDR1 MNHGY and CDR2 SAAAGT. V shed 4 bases and J shed 7 bases, with 22 bases lying between them. This CDR3 is 16 amino acids long. As DNA, the CDR3 is TGTGCCAGCAGTTCGAATAGGGAGCGAATGAGCCTTGAAGCTTTCTTT. Protein product: CASSSNRERMSLEAFF.

Only a few counts were recorded for this clone. The rearrangement joins TRBV4-1 to TRBJ2-7; TRBD2 is a possible D gene (5 bases). The CDR3 has 14 amino acids. Trimming took 0 bases from V and 5 from J, leaving 11 bases between them. Germline V CDR1 and CDR2: MGHRA, YSYEKL. This CDR3 is CASSQEGALHEQYF. The CDR3 DNA follows: TGCGCCAGCAGCCAAGAGGGAGCGCTCCACGAGCAGTACTTC.

This clone is labeled as medium-sized. The rearrangement joins TRBV11-3 to TRBJ1-3; D is undetermined. CDR1 SGHNT and CDR2 YENEEA come from the germline V gene. CDR3 length: 14 residues. Between the trimmed V and J ends, which lost 3 bases and 2 bases, there was a span of 8 bases. The CDR3 nucleotides are TGTGCCAGCAGCTTGGTAGGGACTGGAAACACCATATATTTT. Its translation is CASSLVGTGNTIYF.

The rearrangement joins TRBV6-8 to TRBJ1-2; 7 nucleotides agree with TRBD1. V dropped 2 bases and J dropped 2; count of bases not matched to a gene: 2. The CDR3 totals 14 residues. Germline lookup yields CDR1 MNHGY and CDR2 SAAAGT. For the CDR3, the DNA is TGTGCCAGCAGTTACCGGGGACAGAACTATGGCTACACCTTC. It yields the protein CASSYRGQNYGYTF.

This chain joins TRBV25-1 and TRBJ2-7; 9 bases map to TRBD1. The CDR3 sequence is 14 residues long. Germline assignment: CDR1 MGHDK and CDR2 SYGVNS. The V gene end was trimmed by 3 bases and the J gene end by 3 bases; junction bases not matched to a gene: 3. This CDR3 is CASSDGTGNYEQYF. The DNA of the CDR3 is TGTGCCAGCAGTGACGGGACAGGGAACTACGAGCAGTACTTC.

Here the CDR3 DNA reads TGTGCCAGTAGTATGACTAGCGCTTTGGACAATGAGCAGTTCTTC. Translating it yields CASSMTSALDNEQFF. The chain uses TRBV19 and TRBJ2-1, with TRBD2 identical over 8 bases. The germline V gene encodes CDR1 LNHDA and CDR2 SQIVND (reference sequence). This CDR3 region has 15 residues. With V trimmed by 3 bases and J by 5 bases, 6 bases remained unmatched.

This rearrangement joins TRBV18 to TRBJ2-6; no firm D call. Germline CDR1 and CDR2: KGHSH and LQKENI. The V gene lost 6 bases and the J gene lost 1 base, with 4 bases spanning the gap. This CDR3 comprises 13 residues. The CDR3: CASSPSGANVLTF. CDR3 nucleotides: TGTGCCAGCTCCCCTTCTGGGGCCAACGTCCTGACTTTC.

V gene TRBV9 combines with J gene TRBJ2-5; D uncertain. CDR1 and CDR2 (germline): SGDLS, YYNGEE. This CDR3 contains 16 residues. V lost 3 bases to trimming and J lost 2 bases, with 17 bases between them. As DNA, the CDR3 is TGTGCCAGCAGCGAAGATGGGGTTTGGGGACAAGAGACCCAGTACTTC. Translated: CASSEDGVWGQETQYF. The whole variable domain, filled in from reference TRBV9 and TRBJ2-5, reads DSGVTQTPKHLITATGQRVTLRCSPRSGDLSVYWYQQSLDQGLQFLIQYYNGEERAKGNILERFSAQQFPDLHSELNLSSLELGDSALYFCASSEDGVWGQETQYFGPGTRLLVL.

The chain is built from TRBV12-5 and TRBJ2-5; tentative D call: TRBD2 (6 bases). V lost 2 bases, J lost 5 bases, and 21 bases lay in between. There are 17 residues in the CDR3. CDR1 and CDR2 from the germline V gene are LGHNT and FRNRAP. The CDR3 nucleotides are TGTGCTAGTGGTTTGAACTTCCGCGGAGGGGTAGGGGAGACCCAGTACTTC. It translates to CASGLNFRGGVGETQYF. Complete variable domain (other parts from reference TRBV12-5 and TRBJ2-5): DARVTQTPRHKVTEMGQEVTMRCQPILGHNTVFWYRQTMMQGLELLAYFRNRAPLDDSGMPKDRFSAEMPDATLATLKIQPSEPRDSAVYFCASGLNFRGGVGETQYFGPGTRLLVL.

By share, this clone counts as large (0.1 to 1%). The chain uses TRBV6-8 and TRBJ1-2; perhaps TRBD1 as D (6 bases). This CDR3 has 14 residues. V lost 9 bases, J lost 4 bases, and 18 bases lay in between. Per germline, CDR1 MNHGY and CDR2 SAAAGT. CDR3 residues: CASSNREGTYGYTF. CDR3 sequence (DNA): TGTGCCAGTTCCAACAGGGAGGGTACCTATGGCTACACCTTC.

In its sample, this clone was seen a few times. This chain connects TRBV7-5 to TRBJ2-7; the table's D call, TRBD2, was not checked against the DNA. TRBV7-5 is shown as a pseudogene. This CDR3 contains 14 residues. CDR3 protein: CASSLSSGTYEQYF. As DNA, the CDR3 is TGTGCCAGCAGCTTGTCTAGCGGAACCTACGAGCAGTACTTC.

This clone turned up a few times. The chain has TRBV6-8 and TRBJ2-1, with 10 bases aligning to TRBD1. Germline loops: CDR1 MNHGY, CDR2 SAAAGT. V was pared by 1 base and J by 5 bases, with 5 bases of the junction left unmatched. This CDR3 has 16 amino acids. In DNA form, the CDR3 reads TGTGCCAGCAGTTACTTTCGACAGGGGGCGAACAATGAGCAGTTCTTC. This encodes CASSYFRQGANNEQFF.

This clone was seen only a few times. CDR3 in amino acids: CASSFDRGYVNEQFF. The CDR3 coding sequence is TGTGCCAGCAGTTTCGACAGGGGGTATGTTAATGAGCAGTTCTTC. V usage is TRBV11-3 and J usage is TRBJ2-1; TRBD1 matches at 9 bases. There are 15 residues in the CDR3. Unmatched junction bases numbered 10, after V lost 6 bases and J lost 7 bases. The germline V gene encodes CDR1 SGHNT and CDR2 YENEEA. Filled out from reference TRBV11-3 and TRBJ2-1, the complete variable domain reads EAGVVQSPRYKIIEKKQPVAFWCNPISGHNTLYWYLQNLGQGPELLIRYENEEAVDDSQLPKDRFSAERLKGVDSTLKIQPAELGDSAVYLCASSFDRGYVNEQFFGPGTRLTVL.

This chain joins TRBV18 and TRBJ2-7; D gene uncertain. V was clipped by 6 bases and J by 2 bases, with 11 bases between them. The CDR3 spans 13 residues. CDR1 KGHSH and CDR2 LQKENI come from the germline V gene. Here the CDR3 reads CASSPDQTYEQYF. The CDR3 nucleotides are TGTGCCAGCTCGCCCGATCAGACCTACGAGCAGTACTTC.

The chain is built from TRBV30 and TRBJ2-1; D perhaps matches TRBD1 (6 bases). Trimming left V 3 bases short and J 10 bases short, with 13 bases between. CDR3 length equals 12 residues. Per the germline V gene, CDR1 is GTSNPN and CDR2 is SVGIG (reference sequence). CDR3 region: CAWSQTGLEQFF. The CDR3 nucleotides are TGTGCCTGGAGCCAGACAGGTTTGGAGCAGTTCTTC.

This clone was seen a handful of times. This chain connects TRBV11-3 to TRBJ2-7; 8 bases are shared with TRBD2. Germline CDR1 is SGHNT and CDR2 is YENEEA. The trim removed 5 bases at V and 6 bases at J, leaving 9 bases unmatched. CDR3 length: 14 amino acids. This CDR3 reads CASSPPGLVSEQYF. In DNA, the CDR3 is TGTGCCAGCAGCCCGCCGGGACTAGTTTCCGAGCAGTACTTC.

This clone was counted a few times. V usage is TRBV13 and J usage is TRBJ1-5; D gene uncertain. This CDR3 is built from 16 residues. Trimming pared 0 bases from V and 1 base from J, leaving 10 bases between. Germline V gives CDR1 PRHDT, CDR2 FYEKMQ (reference sequence). CDR3 nucleotides: TGTGCCAGCAGCTTAGGTGGCGGCAGGAGCAATCAGCCCCAGCATTTT. It is translated as CASSLGGGRSNQPQHF.